This T cell receptor beta chain came from a study of cytomegalovirus exposure and HLA in healthy donors. General study points: A list of around 150 TCR beta chains associated with cytomegalovirus was given. In an earlier analysis, most TCR beta V segments were productive about 90% or about 30% of the time.

With 60 Vbeta and 13 Jbeta primers, the PCR was carried out. This table comes from immunoSEQ multiplex PCR, and its TCRdb copy is limited to in-frame clones, with some not included. The sample has 150,000 or so clones; approximately 84% are singletons. For this clone: Antigen specificity is unknown.

The CDR3 is 13 amino acids. V was trimmed by 5 bases and J by 4 bases, leaving 11 bases between them. Germline CDR1 reads SGHTA; CDR2 reads FQGNSA. What was sequenced was PBMCs. The receptor was isolated from a young man in good health and CMV-seropositive. V is TRBV7-2 and J is TRBJ1-2; D perhaps matches TRBD1 (5 bases). The CDR3 sequence is CASSPPGLYGYTF. DNA for the CDR3: TGTGCCAGCAGCCCCCCGGGACTCTATGGCTACACCTTC.